Listed below are T cell receptor beta chains from one sample, sequenced in a study of cytotoxic CD8 clonotypes in ibrutinib-treated CLL. Assay used: immunoSEQ multiplex PCR; TCRdb lists only in-frame clones, some missing. The sample carries over 110,000 clones, more than 85% recorded once. Specimen: PBMCs, collected after 12 months of ibrutinib treatment. These receptors originate from a human donor with chronic lymphocytic leukemia. CDR3s leave out the opening cysteine and the closing phenylalanine or tryptophan. A D gene is named only where the DNA matches it firmly. The size of a clone is reported for some rows only, either as once, few or many, or as a class for expanded clones.

CDR3 length: 13; V gene: TRBV6-1; D gene: TRBD2; clone size: .; J gene: TRBJ2-5; CDR3 protein: ASSTSGAGLETQY
CDR3 length: 14; V gene: TRBV6-5; D gene: .; clone size: .; J gene: TRBJ1-6; CDR3 protein: ASSYLSPGYNSPLH
CDR3 length: 14; V gene: TRBV9; D gene: .; clone size: .; J gene: TRBJ2-3; CDR3 protein: VSSSPVPGSTDTQY
CDR3 length: 14; V gene: TRBV7-2; D gene: TRBD2; clone size: .; J gene: TRBJ2-2; CDR3 protein: ASRFGRAGSSGELF
CDR3 length: 11; V gene: TRBV25-1; D gene: .; clone size: once; J gene: TRBJ2-5; CDR3 protein: ASSLGAQETQY
CDR3 length: 14; V gene: TRBV28; D gene: TRBD1; clone size: .; J gene: TRBJ2-7; CDR3 protein: ASSTRTGGGVHEQY
CDR3 length: 13; V gene: TRBV30; D gene: .; clone size: .; J gene: TRBJ2-1; CDR3 protein: AWSVILGGGNEQF
CDR3 length: 14; V gene: TRBV11-2; D gene: TRBD2; clone size: .; J gene: TRBJ2-7; CDR3 protein: ASSPLSGAGTYEQY
CDR3 length: 13; V gene: TRBV9; D gene: .; clone size: few; J gene: TRBJ1-5; CDR3 protein: ASSPEGFSNQPQH
CDR3 length: 12; V gene: TRBV4-1; D gene: .; clone size: few; J gene: TRBJ2-7; CDR3 protein: ASSQDRRGEEQY
CDR3 length: 13; V gene: TRBV25-1; D gene: TRBD2; clone size: .; J gene: TRBJ2-1; CDR3 protein: ASSGGLAGANEQF
CDR3 length: 12; V gene: TRBV11-1; D gene: .; clone size: .; J gene: TRBJ2-7; CDR3 protein: ASSLALAVGEQY
CDR3 length: 13; V gene: TRBV28; D gene: .; clone size: .; J gene: TRBJ1-5; CDR3 protein: ASSFAAYSNQPQH
CDR3 length: 11; V gene: TRBV2; D gene: .; clone size: few; J gene: TRBJ2-4; CDR3 protein: ATSREPLTIQY
CDR3 length: 15; V gene: TRBV27; D gene: TRBD2; clone size: .; J gene: TRBJ2-1; CDR3 protein: ASSPNFGTSGNNEQF
CDR3 length: 13; V gene: TRBV5-4; D gene: .; clone size: .; J gene: TRBJ2-1; CDR3 protein: ASSFESGTYNEQF
CDR3 length: 13; V gene: TRBV28; D gene: .; clone size: few; J gene: TRBJ2-7; CDR3 protein: ASSARDGYSYEQY
CDR3 length: 13; V gene: TRBV11-2; D gene: TRBD1; clone size: .; J gene: TRBJ2-3; CDR3 protein: ASSSLGTGPDTQY
CDR3 length: 13; V gene: TRBV7-9; D gene: TRBD1; clone size: .; J gene: TRBJ1-2; CDR3 protein: ASSLRGQSNYGYT
CDR3 length: 14; V gene: TRBV28; D gene: .; clone size: .; J gene: TRBJ2-3; CDR3 protein: ASSFYPGQSTDTQY
CDR3 length: 10; V gene: TRBV2; D gene: .; clone size: .; J gene: TRBJ2-2; CDR3 protein: ASKYLTGELF
CDR3 length: 14; V gene: TRBV10-1; D gene: TRBD1; clone size: .; J gene: TRBJ1-1; CDR3 protein: ASRDGTGGKNTEAF
CDR3 length: 16; V gene: TRBV4-2; D gene: .; clone size: .; J gene: TRBJ2-3; CDR3 protein: ASSQDLSGFLLADTQY
CDR3 length: 11; V gene: TRBV18; D gene: .; clone size: .; J gene: TRBJ1-1; CDR3 protein: ASSLDPNTEAF
CDR3 length: 11; V gene: TRBV11-2; D gene: TRBD1; clone size: .; J gene: TRBJ2-5; CDR3 protein: ASSFSGGETQY
CDR3 length: 10; V gene: TRBV6-6; D gene: .; clone size: .; J gene: TRBJ1-2; CDR3 protein: ASSGQRRGYT
CDR3 length: 9; V gene: TRBV20-1; D gene: .; clone size: .; J gene: TRBJ2-7; CDR3 protein: SAPNPYEQY
CDR3 length: 14; V gene: TRBV7-2; D gene: TRBD2; clone size: .; J gene: TRBJ2-3; CDR3 protein: ASSPSGTPRTDTQY
CDR3 length: 10; V gene: TRBV29-1; D gene: TRBD1; clone size: .; J gene: TRBJ2-7; CDR3 protein: SVTTGVREQY
CDR3 length: 11; V gene: TRBV5-1; D gene: .; clone size: .; J gene: TRBJ2-1; CDR3 protein: ASSQDYQDEQF
CDR3 length: 12; V gene: TRBV5-1; D gene: .; clone size: .; J gene: TRBJ1-4; CDR3 protein: ASSLGQINEKLF
CDR3 length: 12; V gene: TRBV11-3; D gene: TRBD1; clone size: .; J gene: TRBJ2-7; CDR3 protein: ASSSGTGDYEQY
CDR3 length: 15; V gene: TRBV28; D gene: .; clone size: .; J gene: TRBJ1-3; CDR3 protein: ASSLIAGGVAGNTIY
CDR3 length: 12; V gene: TRBV18; D gene: .; clone size: once; J gene: TRBJ1-1; CDR3 protein: ASSPLGGSTEAF
CDR3 length: 14; V gene: TRBV7-3; D gene: .; clone size: .; J gene: TRBJ2-3; CDR3 protein: ASSKLRTDSTDTQY
CDR3 length: 13; V gene: TRBV6-4; D gene: TRBD1; clone size: .; J gene: TRBJ2-1; CDR3 protein: ASSFGQGMGNEQF
CDR3 length: 8; V gene: TRBV9; D gene: .; clone size: .; J gene: TRBJ1-2; CDR3 protein: ASSPRDPT
CDR3 length: 12; V gene: TRBV28; D gene: TRBD1; clone size: .; J gene: TRBJ2-7; CDR3 protein: ASSSGSGGYEQY
CDR3 length: 11; V gene: TRBV2; D gene: .; clone size: .; J gene: TRBJ2-5; CDR3 protein: ASSGTAQETQY
CDR3 length: 15; V gene: TRBV27; D gene: TRBD2; clone size: .; J gene: TRBJ2-1; CDR3 protein: ASSLLASGRAYNEQF
CDR3 length: 11; V gene: TRBV5-5; D gene: .; clone size: .; J gene: TRBJ2-7; CDR3 protein: ASSLVVPGEQY
CDR3 length: 15; V gene: TRBV23-1; D gene: .; clone size: .; J gene: TRBJ1-3; CDR3 protein: ASSQSGSEGTGNTIY
CDR3 length: 12; V gene: TRBV5-1; D gene: .; clone size: .; J gene: TRBJ2-2; CDR3 protein: ASSIQANTGELF
CDR3 length: 11; V gene: TRBV18; D gene: .; clone size: once; J gene: TRBJ1-1; CDR3 protein: ASSLDKNTEAF
CDR3 length: 12; V gene: TRBV5-1; D gene: .; clone size: once; J gene: TRBJ1-2; CDR3 protein: ASSTITGSYGYT
CDR3 length: 11; V gene: TRBV11-2; D gene: .; clone size: few; J gene: TRBJ2-5; CDR3 protein: ASSLLREETQY
CDR3 length: 14; V gene: TRBV5-8; D gene: TRBD2; clone size: .; J gene: TRBJ2-3; CDR3 protein: ASSSGLAGTTDTQY
CDR3 length: 11; V gene: TRBV6-5; D gene: .; clone size: .; J gene: TRBJ1-1; CDR3 protein: ASHAPAGTEAF
CDR3 length: 12; V gene: TRBV9; D gene: .; clone size: .; J gene: TRBJ2-2; CDR3 protein: ASSVVSNTGELF